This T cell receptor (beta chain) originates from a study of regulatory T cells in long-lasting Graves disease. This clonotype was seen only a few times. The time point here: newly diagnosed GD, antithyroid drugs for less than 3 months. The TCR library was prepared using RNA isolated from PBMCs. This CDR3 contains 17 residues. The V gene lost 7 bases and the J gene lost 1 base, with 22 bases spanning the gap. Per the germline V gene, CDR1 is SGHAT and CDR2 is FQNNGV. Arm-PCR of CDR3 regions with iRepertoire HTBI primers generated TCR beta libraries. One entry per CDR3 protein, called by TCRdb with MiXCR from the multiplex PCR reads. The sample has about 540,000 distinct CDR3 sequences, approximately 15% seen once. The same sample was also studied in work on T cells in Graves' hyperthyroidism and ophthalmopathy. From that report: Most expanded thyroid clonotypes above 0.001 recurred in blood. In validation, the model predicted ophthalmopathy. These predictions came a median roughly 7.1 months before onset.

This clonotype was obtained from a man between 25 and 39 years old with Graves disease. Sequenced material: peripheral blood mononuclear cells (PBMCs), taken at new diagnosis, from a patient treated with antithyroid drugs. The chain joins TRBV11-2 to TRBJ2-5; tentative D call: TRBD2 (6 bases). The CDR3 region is CASNPEGYGRAQETQYF. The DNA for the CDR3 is TGTGCCAGCAACCCGGAGGGGTATGGCAGGGCCCAAGAGACCCAGTACTTC.